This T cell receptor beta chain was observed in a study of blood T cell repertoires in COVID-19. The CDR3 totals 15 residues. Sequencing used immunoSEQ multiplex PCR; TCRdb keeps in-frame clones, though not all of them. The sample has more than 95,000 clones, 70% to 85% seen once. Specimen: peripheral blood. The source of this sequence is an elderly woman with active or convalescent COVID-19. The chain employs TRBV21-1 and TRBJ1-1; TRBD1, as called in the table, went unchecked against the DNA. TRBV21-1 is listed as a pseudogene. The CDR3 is CASSKEPTGDTEAFF. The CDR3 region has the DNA TGTGCCAGCAGCAAAGAGCCGACAGGGGACACTGAAGCTTTCTTT.